This T cell receptor (beta chain) was profiled in a study of blood T cell repertoires in COVID-19. For the study at large: Both acute and convalescent COVID-19 samples were obtained from the United States, Italy and Spain. In each case, the material was cDNA or gDNA derived from T cells, B-cell-depleted T cells, or PBMCs.

Recruited during active infection, patients (from Seattle) were subsequently followed longitudinally. Trimming took off 3 bases at V and 6 bases at J, with 8 bases between the two ends. The CDR3 extends over 11 amino acids. Germline values: CDR1 GTSNPN, CDR2 SVGIG (reference sequence). Using immunoSEQ multiplex PCR, the repertoire was profiled, and TCRdb retains in-frame clones only, with some absent. The sample lists 250,000 to 300,000 clones; about 90% were seen once. The TCR sequence derives from a woman aged 30 to 39 with COVID-19, enrolled during active disease. Input material: peripheral blood. The J gene is TRBJ1-1, the V gene TRBV30; no definite D call. As DNA, the CDR3 is TGTGCCTGGAGGTCCGTCCCTGAAGCTTTCTTT. Translated, it gives CAWRSVPEAFF.